Reported below is one TCR beta chain. In the authors' methods: Quantification of nucleated cells was approximated via reference gene primer amplification. Assay used: immunoSEQ multiplex PCR; TCRdb lists only in-frame clones, some missing. The DNA was the basis for D and trimming; V, J and clone size are from that table. The repertoire has around 260,000 clones, 88% of them found once; the top ten carry about 0.64%. The sample comes from a study of blood T cell repertoires in COVID-19. As for the study in general: Acute and convalescent COVID-19 specimens originated in the United States, Italy and Spain. From T cells, B-cell-depleted T cells, or PBMCs came the material, which was cDNA or gDNA.

Germline CDR1 is MNHEY and CDR2 is SVGAGI. The CDR3 is 14 residues long. The V segment lost 5 bases and the J segment 2 bases; nucleotides outside the gene matches: 6. The sequence was collected from a human donor in a cohort sampled during active COVID-19. The genes are TRBV6-5 and TRBJ2-7; 7 bases fit TRBD1. Sequencing was performed on peripheral blood. For the CDR3, the DNA is TGTGCCAGCAGTCTGCTAACAGGGGCCTACGAGCAGTACTTC. This codes for CASSLLTGAYEQYF.